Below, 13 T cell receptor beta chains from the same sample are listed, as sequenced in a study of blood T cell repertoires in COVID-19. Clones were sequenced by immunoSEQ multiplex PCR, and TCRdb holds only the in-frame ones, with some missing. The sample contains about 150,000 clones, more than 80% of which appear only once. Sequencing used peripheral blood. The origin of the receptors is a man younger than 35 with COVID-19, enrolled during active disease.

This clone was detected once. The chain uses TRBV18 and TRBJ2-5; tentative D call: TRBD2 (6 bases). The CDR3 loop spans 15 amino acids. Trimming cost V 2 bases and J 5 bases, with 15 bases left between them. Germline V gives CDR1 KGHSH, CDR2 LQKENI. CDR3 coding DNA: TGTGCCAGCTCACCAAGGGCAGCCGCGGGGGAGACCCAGTACTTC. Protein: CASSPRAAAGETQYF.

DNA for the CDR3: TGTGCCAGCAGCTCCGGGACAGGGAGGGGCAATCAGCCCCAGCATTTT. Residues: CASSSGTGRGNQPQHF. This sequence joins TRBV5-6 and TRBJ1-5, with 9 bases identical to TRBD1. This CDR3 contains 16 residues. The germline V gene has CDR1 SGHDT and CDR2 YYEEEE. V was pared by 3 bases and J by 2 bases, with 6 bases of the junction left unmatched.

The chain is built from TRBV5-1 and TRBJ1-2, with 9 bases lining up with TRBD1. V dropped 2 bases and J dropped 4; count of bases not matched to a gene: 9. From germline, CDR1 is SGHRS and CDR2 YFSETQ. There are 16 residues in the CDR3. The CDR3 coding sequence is TGCGCCAGCAGCTTACAGGGGGCGCGGACTGGCTATGGCTACACCTTC. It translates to CASSLQGARTGYGYTF.

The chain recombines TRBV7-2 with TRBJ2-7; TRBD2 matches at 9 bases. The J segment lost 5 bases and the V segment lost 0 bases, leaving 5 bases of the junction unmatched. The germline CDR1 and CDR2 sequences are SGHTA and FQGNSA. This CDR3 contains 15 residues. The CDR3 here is CASSLALAGSNEQYF. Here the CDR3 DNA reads TGTGCCAGCAGCTTAGCGCTAGCGGGGAGTAACGAGCAGTACTTC. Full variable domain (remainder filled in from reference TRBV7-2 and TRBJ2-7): GAGVSQSPSNKVTEKGKDVELRCDPISGHTALYWYRQSLGQGLEFLIYFQGNSAPDKSGLPSDRFSAERTGGSVSTLTIQRTQQEDSAVYLCASSLALAGSNEQYFGPGTRLTVT.

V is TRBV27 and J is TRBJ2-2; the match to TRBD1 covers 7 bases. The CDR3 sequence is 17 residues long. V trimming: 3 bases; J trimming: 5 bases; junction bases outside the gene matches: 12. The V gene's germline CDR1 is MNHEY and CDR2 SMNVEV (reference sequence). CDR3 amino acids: CASSLFLPRQGTGELFF. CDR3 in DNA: TGTGCCAGCAGTTTGTTTCTCCCGCGACAGGGAACCGGGGAGCTGTTTTTT.

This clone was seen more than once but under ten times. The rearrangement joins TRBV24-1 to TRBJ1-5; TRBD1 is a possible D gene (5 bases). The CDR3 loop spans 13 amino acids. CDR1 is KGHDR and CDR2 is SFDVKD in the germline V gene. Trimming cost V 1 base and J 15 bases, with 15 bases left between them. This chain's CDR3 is CATSDFGGIAWHF. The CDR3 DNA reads TGTGCCACCAGTGATTTTGGGGGGATAGCTTGGCATTTT.

The CDR3, as DNA: TGCAGCGTCCCCGTCCCAGGGACCTACGAGCAGTACTTC. This codes for CSVPVPGTYEQYF. The chain couples TRBV29-1 to TRBJ2-7; weak D call: TRBD1 (5 bases). Germline V lookup: CDR1 SQVTM, CDR2 ANQGSEA. Trimming cost V 6 bases and J 2 bases, with 14 bases left between them. This CDR3 spans 13 amino acids.

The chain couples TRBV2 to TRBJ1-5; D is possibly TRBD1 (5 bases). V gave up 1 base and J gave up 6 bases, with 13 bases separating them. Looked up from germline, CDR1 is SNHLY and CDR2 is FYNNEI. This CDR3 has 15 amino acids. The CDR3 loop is CASSEDGLGRQPQHF. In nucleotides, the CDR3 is TGTGCCAGCAGTGAAGACGGCTTGGGGCGTCAGCCCCAGCATTTT.

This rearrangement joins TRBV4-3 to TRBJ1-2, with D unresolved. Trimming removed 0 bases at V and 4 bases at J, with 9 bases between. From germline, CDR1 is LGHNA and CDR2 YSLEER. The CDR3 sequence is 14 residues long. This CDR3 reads CASSQDGGTYGYTF. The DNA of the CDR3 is TGCGCCAGCAGCCAAGATGGTGGCACCTATGGCTACACCTTC.

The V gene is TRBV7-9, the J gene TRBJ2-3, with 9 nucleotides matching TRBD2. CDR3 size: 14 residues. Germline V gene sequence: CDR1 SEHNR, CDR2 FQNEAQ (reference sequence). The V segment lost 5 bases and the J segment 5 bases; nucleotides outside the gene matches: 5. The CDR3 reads CASSAAGGIDTQYF. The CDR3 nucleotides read TGTGCCAGCAGCGCAGCGGGAGGTATAGATACGCAGTATTTT.

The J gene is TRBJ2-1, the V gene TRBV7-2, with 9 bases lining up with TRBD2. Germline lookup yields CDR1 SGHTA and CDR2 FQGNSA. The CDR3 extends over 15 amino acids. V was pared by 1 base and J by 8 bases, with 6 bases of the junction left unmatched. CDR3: CASSLVAGVRDEQFF. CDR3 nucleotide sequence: TGTGCCAGCAGCTTAGTAGCGGGAGTTAGGGATGAGCAGTTCTTC.

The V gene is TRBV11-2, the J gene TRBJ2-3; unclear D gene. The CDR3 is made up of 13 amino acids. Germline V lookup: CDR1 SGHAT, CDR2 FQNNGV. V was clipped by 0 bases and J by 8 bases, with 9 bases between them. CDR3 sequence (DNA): TGTGCCAGCAGCTTAGATCCGATAGCTACGCAGTATTTT. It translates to CASSLDPIATQYF.

The DNA of the CDR3 is TGTGCCAGCGCTCCTGGTCTAGCGACTCCAGGGTACGAGCAGTACTTC. Amino acid sequence: CASAPGLATPGYEQYF. J is TRBJ2-7 and V is TRBV2, with D perhaps TRBD2 (6 bases). The germline CDR1 and CDR2 sequences are SNHLY and FYNNEI. This CDR3 has 16 amino acids. The V and J ends lost 8 bases and 4 bases respectively, with 24 bases between them.